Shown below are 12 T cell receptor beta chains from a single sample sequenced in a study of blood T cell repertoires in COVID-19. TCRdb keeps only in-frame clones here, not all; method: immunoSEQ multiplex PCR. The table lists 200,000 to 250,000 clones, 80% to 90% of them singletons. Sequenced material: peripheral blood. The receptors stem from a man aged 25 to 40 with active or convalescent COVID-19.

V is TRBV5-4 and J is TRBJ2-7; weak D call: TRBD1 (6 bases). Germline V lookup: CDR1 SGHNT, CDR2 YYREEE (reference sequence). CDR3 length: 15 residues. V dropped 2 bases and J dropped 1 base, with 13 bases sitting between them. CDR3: CASSLGGQLSYEQYF. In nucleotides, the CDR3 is TGTGCCAGCAGCTTAGGTGGACAGTTATCCTACGAGCAGTACTTC.

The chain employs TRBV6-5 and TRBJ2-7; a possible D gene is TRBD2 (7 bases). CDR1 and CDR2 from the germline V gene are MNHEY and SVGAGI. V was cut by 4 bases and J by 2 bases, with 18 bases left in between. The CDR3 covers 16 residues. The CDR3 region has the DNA TGTGCCAGCAGTTTCCCCTCGGGGGGCACGACCTACGAGCAGTACTTC. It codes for CASSFPSGGTTYEQYF.

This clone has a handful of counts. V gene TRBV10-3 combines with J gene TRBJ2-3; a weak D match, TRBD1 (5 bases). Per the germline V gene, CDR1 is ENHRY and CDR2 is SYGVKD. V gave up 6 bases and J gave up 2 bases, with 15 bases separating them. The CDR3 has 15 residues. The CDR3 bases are TGTGCCATCAGATCGGACACGGCTTACACAGATACGCAGTATTTT. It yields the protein CAIRSDTAYTDTQYF.

The DNA of the CDR3 is TGCAGTGCTAGTGACCCAGTGGCCTACAATGAGCAGTTCTTC. Residues: CSASDPVAYNEQFF. The V and J genes are TRBV20-1 and TRBJ2-1; D not resolved. Germline loops: CDR1 DFQATT, CDR2 SNEGSKA (reference sequence). V lost 3 bases and J 2 bases, leaving 11 bases between the germline ends. This CDR3 comprises 14 residues.

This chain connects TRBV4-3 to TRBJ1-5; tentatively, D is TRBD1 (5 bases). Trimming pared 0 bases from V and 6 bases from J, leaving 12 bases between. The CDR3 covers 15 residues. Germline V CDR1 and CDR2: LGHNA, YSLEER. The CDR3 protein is CASSQDRGTAQPQHF. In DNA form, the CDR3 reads TGCGCCAGCAGCCAAGATAGGGGCACGGCTCAGCCCCAGCATTTT.

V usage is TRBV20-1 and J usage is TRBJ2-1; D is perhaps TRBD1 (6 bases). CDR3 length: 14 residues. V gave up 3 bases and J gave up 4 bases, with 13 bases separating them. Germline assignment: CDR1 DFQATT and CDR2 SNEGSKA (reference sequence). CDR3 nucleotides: TGCAGTGCTAGTCTGGGGGCGGCGTACAATGAGCAGTTCTTC. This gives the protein CSASLGAAYNEQFF.

The CDR3 sequence is CASSHQRGTDATYNEQFF. The CDR3 region has the DNA TGTGCCAGCAGCCACCAAAGGGGGACAGACGCCACCTACAATGAGCAGTTCTTC. The chain combines TRBV4-2 with TRBJ2-1, with 7 bases aligning to TRBD1. From germline, CDR1 is LGHNA and CDR2 YNFKEQ. Losses at the gene ends were 3 bases for V and 2 bases for J; bases not matched to a gene: 13. The CDR3 runs to 18 residues.

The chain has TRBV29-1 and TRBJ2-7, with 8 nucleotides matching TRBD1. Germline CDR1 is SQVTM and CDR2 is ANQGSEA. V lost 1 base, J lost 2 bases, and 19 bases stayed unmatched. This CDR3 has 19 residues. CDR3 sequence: CSVEASLKNQGAGTYEQYF. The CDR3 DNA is TGCAGCGTTGAAGCCTCACTTAAAAACCAGGGGGCTGGGACCTACGAGCAGTACTTC.

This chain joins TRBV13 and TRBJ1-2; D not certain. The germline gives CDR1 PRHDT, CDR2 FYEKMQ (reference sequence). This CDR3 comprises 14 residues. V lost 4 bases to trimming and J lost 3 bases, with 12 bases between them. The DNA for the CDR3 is TGTGCCAGCAGCTCGCACAGCCCCTACTATGGCTACACCTTC. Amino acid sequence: CASSSHSPYYGYTF.

For the CDR3, the DNA is TGTGCCAGCAGCCCGACTATCGTTTCCTACAATGAGCAGTTCTTC. Amino acid sequence: CASSPTIVSYNEQFF. The chain employs TRBV14 and TRBJ2-1, with D perhaps TRBD2 (5 bases). V shed 4 bases and J shed 1 base, with 11 bases lying between them. This CDR3 contains 15 residues. Looked up from germline, CDR1 is SGHDN and CDR2 is FVKESK.

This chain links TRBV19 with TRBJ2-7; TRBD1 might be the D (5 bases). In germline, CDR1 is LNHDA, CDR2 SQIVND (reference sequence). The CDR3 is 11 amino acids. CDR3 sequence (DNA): TGTGCATCCAGGGCAGGGTTGGAGCAGTACTTC. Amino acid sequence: CASRAGLEQYF.

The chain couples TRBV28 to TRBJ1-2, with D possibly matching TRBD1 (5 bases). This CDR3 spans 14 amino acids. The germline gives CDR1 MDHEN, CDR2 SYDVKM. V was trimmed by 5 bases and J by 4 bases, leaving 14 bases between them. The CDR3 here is CASSPSGGTYGYTF. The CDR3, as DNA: TGTGCCAGCAGTCCGAGTGGAGGGACCTATGGCTACACCTTC.